The T cell receptor beta chain described here comes from a study of cytomegalovirus exposure and HLA in healthy donors. Background on the study: The approximately 120 validation repertoires, a later analysis reported, used the same platform as the approximately 700 first-cohort repertoires. Findings and limits, study-wide: According to the study, roughly 160 TCR beta chains were cytomegalovirus-associated. The finding came from a later analysis; first-cohort TCR clusters tended to co-occur in the 110 or so validation repertoires.

Of note for this clone: Its antigen is as yet unknown.

Libraries were prepared by immunoSEQ multiplex PCR; TCRdb keeps only in-frame clonotypes and omits some of them. The sample shows approximately 99,000 clones, approximately 85% of them seen only once. The ends were cut back, 4 bases at V and 7 bases at J, with 14 bases in the middle. The CDR3 is made up of 14 amino acids. CDR1 is LNHDA and CDR2 is SQIVND in the germline V gene (reference sequence). Sequencing used PBMCs. This chain joins TRBV19 and TRBJ2-1, with D possibly matching TRBD2 (6 bases). This receptor was obtained from a woman between 18 and 29 years old in good health and CMV-seronegative. The CDR3 DNA is TGTGCCAGTAGTAGTGAAGCAGGGAGGAATGAGCAGTTCTTC. This codes for CASSSEAGRNEQFF.